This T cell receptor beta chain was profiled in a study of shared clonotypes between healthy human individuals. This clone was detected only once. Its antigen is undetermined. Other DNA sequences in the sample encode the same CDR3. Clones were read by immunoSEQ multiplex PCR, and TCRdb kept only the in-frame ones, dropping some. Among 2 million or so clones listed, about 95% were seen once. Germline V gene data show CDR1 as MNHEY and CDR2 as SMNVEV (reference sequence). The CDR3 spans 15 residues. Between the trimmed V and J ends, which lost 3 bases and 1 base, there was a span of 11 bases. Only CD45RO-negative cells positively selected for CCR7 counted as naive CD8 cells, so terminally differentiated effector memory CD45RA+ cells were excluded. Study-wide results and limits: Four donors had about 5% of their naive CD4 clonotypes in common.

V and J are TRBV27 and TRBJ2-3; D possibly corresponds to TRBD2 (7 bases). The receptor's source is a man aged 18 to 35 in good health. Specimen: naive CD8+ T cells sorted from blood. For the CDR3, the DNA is TGTGCCAGCAGTTTCTGGGGGGGCGGCACAGATACGCAGTATTTT. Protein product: CASSFWGGGTDTQYF.